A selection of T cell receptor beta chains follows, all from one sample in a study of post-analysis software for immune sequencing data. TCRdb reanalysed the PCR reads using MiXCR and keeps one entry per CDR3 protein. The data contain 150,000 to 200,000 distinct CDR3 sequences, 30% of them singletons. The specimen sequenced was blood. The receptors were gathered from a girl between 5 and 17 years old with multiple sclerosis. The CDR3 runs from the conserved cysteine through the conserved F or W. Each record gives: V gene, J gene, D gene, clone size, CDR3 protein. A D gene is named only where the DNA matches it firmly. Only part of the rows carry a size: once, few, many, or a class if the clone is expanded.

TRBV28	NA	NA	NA	CASRRQNPYNEQYF
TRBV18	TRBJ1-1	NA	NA	CASSPTSAEAFF
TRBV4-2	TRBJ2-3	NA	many	CASSQDMTGEQDTQYF
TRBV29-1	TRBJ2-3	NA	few	CSVEGVRNTQYF
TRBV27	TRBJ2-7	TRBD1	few	CASSDRDRDYEQYF
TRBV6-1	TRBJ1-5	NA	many	CASSSGQHSNQPQHF
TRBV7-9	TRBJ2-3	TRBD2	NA	CASSLTSGRATDTQYF
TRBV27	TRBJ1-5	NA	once	CASSPNVRAYQPQHF
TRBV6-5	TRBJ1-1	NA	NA	CATYNPRKGMDTEAFF
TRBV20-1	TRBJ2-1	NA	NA	CSPRERTHNEQFF
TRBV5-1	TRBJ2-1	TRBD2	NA	CASSWVSGSMYNEQFF
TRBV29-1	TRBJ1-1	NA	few	CSVSWRTHPNAFF
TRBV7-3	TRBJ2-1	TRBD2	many	CASSLTGGEQFF